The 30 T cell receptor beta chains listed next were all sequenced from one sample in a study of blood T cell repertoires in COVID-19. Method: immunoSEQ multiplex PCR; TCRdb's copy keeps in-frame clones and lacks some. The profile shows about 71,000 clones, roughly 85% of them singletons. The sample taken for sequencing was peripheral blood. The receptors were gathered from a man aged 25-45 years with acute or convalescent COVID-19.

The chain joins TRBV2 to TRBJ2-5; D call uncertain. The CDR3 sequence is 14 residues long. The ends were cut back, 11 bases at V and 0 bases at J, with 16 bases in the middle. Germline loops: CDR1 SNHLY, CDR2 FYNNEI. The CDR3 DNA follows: TGTGCCTGCACCCTTGCCAGATACCAAGAGACCCAGTACTTC. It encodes CACTLARYQETQYF.

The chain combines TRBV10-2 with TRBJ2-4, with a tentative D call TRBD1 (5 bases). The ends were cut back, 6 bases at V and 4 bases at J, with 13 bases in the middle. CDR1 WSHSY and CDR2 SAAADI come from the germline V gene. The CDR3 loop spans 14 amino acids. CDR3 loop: CASSLTDPKNIQYF. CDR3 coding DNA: TGCGCCAGCAGCCTGACAGATCCAAAAAACATTCAGTACTTC.

The CDR3 sequence: CASSEQGGETQYF. CDR3 nucleotide sequence: TGTGCCAGCAGTGAACAGGGAGGAGAGACCCAGTACTTC. The chain links TRBV6-1 to TRBJ2-5, with D perhaps TRBD2 (6 bases). The CDR3 contains 13 residues. The germline V gene encodes CDR1 MNHNS and CDR2 SASEGT. The germline V and J ends were trimmed by 2 bases and 4 bases, with 8 bases remaining between them.

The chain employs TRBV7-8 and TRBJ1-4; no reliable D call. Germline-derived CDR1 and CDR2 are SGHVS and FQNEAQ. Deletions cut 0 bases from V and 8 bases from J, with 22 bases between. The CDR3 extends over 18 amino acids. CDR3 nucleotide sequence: TGTGCCAGCAGCTTAGCGCACGGGAGGAAAGGTTTAGACGAAAAACTGTTTTTT. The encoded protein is CASSLAHGRKGLDEKLFF.

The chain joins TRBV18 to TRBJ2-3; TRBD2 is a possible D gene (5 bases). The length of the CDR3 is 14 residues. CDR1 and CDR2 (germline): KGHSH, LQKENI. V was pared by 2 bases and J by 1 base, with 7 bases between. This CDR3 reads CASSPSSRTDTQYF. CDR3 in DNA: TGTGCCAGCTCACCATCTAGCCGCACAGATACGCAGTATTTT.

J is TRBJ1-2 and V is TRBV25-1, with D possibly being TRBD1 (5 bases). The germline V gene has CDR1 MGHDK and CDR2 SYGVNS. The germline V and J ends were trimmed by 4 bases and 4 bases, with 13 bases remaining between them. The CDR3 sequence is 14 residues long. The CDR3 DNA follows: TGTGCCAGCAGTGGACAGAAGGGAATCTATGGCTACACCTTC. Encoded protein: CASSGQKGIYGYTF.

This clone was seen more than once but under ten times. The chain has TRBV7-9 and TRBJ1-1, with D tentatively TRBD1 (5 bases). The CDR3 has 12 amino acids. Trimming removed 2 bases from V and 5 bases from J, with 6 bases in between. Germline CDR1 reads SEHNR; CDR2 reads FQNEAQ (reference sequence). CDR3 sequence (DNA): TGTGCCAGCAGCTTACGGGGGACTGAAGCTTTCTTT. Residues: CASSLRGTEAFF.

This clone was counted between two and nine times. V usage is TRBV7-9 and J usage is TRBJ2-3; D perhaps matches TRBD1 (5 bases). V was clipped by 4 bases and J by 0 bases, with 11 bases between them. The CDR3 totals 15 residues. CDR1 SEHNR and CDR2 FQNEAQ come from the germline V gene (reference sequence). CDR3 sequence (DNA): TGTGCCAGCAGCTCCCGACAGCCTAGCACAGATACGCAGTATTTT. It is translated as CASSSRQPSTDTQYF.

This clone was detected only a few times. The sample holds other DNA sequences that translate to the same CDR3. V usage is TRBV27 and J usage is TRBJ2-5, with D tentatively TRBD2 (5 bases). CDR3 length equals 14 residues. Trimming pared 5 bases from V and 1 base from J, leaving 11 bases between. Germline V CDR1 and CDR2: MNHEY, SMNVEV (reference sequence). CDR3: CASSPGSPQETQYF. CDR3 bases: TGTGCCAGCAGTCCGGGATCTCCCCAAGAGACCCAGTACTTC.

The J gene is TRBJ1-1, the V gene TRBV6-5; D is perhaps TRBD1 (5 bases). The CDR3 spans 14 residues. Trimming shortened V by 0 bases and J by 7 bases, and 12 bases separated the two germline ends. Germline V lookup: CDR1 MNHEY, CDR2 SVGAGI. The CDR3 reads CASSYSTVGHEAFF. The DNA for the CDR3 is TGTGCCAGCAGTTACTCGACGGTAGGACATGAAGCTTTCTTT.

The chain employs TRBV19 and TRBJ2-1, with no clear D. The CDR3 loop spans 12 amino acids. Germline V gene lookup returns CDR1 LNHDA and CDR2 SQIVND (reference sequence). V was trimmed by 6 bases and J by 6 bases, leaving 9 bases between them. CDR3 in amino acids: CASSVGPNEQFF. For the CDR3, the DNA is TGTGCCAGTAGCGTCGGTCCCAATGAGCAGTTCTTC. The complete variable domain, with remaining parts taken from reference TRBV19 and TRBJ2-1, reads DGGITQSPKYLFRKEGQNVTLSCEQNLNHDAMYWYRQDPGQGLRLIYYSQIVNDFQKGDIAEGYSVSREKKESFPLTVTSAQKNPTAFYLCASSVGPNEQFFGPGTRLTVL.

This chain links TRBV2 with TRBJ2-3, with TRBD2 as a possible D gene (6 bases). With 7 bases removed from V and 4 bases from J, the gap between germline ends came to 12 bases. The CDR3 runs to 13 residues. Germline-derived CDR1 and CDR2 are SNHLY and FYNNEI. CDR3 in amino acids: CASTGGNADTQYF. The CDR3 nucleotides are TGTGCCAGCACCGGAGGGAACGCAGATACGCAGTATTTT.

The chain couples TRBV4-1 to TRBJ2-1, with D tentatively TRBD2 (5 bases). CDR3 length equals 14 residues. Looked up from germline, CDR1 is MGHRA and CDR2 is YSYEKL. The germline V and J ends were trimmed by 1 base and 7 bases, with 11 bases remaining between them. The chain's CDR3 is CASSQGGVRNEQFF. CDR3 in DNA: TGCGCCAGCAGCCAAGGGGGAGTACGGAATGAGCAGTTCTTC.

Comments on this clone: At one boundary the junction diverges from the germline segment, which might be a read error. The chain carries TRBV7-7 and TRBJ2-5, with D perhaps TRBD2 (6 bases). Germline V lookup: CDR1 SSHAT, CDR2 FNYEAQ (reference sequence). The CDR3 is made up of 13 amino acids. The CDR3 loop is CASSSWGEETQYF. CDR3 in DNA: TGTGCTAGCAGCTCTTGGGGGGAAGAGACCCAGTACTTC.

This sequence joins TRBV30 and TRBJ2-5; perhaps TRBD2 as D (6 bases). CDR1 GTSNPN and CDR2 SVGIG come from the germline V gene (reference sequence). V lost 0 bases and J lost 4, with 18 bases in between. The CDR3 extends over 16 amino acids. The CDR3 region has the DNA TGTGCCTGGAGTGTAAGCCGGGACTCGGTGGGAGAGACCCAGTACTTC. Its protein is CAWSVSRDSVGETQYF. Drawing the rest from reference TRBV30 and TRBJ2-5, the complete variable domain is SQTIHQWPATLVQPVGSPLSLECTVEGTSNPNLYWYRQAAGRGLQLLFYSVGIGQISSEVPQNLSASRPQDRQFILSSKKLLLSDSGFYLCAWSVSRDSVGETQYFGPGTRLLVL.

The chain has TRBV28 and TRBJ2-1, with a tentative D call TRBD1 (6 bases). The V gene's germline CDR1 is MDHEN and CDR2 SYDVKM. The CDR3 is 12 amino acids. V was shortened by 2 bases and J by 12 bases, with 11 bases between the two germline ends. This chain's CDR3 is CASSLEGQWQFF. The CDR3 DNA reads TGTGCCAGCAGTTTAGAGGGACAATGGCAGTTCTTC.

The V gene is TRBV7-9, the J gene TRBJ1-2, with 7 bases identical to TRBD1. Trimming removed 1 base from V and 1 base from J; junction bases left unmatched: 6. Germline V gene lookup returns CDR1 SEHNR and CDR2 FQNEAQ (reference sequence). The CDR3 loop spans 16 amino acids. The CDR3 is CASSLGTGQLNYGYTF. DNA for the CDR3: TGTGCCAGCAGCTTAGGGACAGGTCAACTTAACTATGGCTACACCTTC. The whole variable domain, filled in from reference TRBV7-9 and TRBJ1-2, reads DTGVSQNPRHKITKRGQNVTFRCDPISEHNRLYWYRQTLGQGPEFLTYFQNEAQLEKSRLLSDRFSAERPKGSFSTLEIQRTEQGDSAMYLCASSLGTGQLNYGYTFGSGTRLTVV.

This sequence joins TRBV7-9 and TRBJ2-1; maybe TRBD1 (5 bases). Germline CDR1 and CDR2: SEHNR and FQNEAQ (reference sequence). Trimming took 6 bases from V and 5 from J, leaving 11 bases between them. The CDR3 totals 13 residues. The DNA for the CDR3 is TGTGCCAGCAGGGATACAGGAAACAATGAGCAGTTCTTC. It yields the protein CASRDTGNNEQFF.

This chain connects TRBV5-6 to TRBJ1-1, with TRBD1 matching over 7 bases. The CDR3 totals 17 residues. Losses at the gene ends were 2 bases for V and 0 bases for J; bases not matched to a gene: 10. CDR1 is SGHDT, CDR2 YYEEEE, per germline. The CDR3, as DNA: TGTGCCAGCAGCTTTGGGACAGCTCCACCTCTGAACACTGAAGCTTTCTTT. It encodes CASSFGTAPPLNTEAFF.

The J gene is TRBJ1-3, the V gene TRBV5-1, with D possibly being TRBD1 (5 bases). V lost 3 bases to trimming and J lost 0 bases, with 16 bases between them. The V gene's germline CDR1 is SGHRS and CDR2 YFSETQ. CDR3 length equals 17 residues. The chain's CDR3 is CASSSVGSGNSGNTIYF. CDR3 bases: TGCGCCAGCAGCTCTGTCGGATCAGGGAACTCTGGAAACACCATATATTTT.

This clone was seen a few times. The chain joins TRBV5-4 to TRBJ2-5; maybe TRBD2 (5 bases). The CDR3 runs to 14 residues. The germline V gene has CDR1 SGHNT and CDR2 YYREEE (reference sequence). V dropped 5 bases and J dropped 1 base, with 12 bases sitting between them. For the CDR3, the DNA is TGTGCCAGCAGTCCGGCGGGTGCCCAAGAGACCCAGTACTTC. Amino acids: CASSPAGAQETQYF.

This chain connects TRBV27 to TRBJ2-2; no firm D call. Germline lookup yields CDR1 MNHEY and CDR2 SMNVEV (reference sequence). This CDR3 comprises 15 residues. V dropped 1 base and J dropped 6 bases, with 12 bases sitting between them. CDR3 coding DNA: TGTGCCAGCAGTTTATTTCCCCCCAGGTCCGGGGAGCTGTTTTTT. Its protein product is CASSLFPPRSGELFF.

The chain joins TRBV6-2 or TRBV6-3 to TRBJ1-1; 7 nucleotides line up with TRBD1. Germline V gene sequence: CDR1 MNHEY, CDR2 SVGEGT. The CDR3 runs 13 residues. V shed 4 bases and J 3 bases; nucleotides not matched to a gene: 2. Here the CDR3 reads CASSSRGYTEAFF. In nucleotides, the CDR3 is TGTGCCAGCAGTTCCAGGGGGTACACTGAAGCTTTCTTT.

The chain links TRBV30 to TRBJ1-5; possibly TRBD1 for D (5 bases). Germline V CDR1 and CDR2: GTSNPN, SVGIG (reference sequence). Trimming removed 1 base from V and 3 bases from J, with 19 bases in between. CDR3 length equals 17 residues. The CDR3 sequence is CAWSEGRAYYNNQPQHF. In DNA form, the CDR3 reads TGTGCCTGGAGTGAAGGCAGGGCCTACTACAACAATCAGCCCCAGCATTTT.

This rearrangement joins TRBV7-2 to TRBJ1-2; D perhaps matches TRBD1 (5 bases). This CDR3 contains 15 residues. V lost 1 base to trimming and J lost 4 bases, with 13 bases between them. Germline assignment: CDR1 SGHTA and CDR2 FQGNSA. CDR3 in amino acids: CASSLVGTNVYGYTF. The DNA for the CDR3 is TGTGCCAGCAGCTTAGTGGGGACTAACGTCTATGGCTACACCTTC.

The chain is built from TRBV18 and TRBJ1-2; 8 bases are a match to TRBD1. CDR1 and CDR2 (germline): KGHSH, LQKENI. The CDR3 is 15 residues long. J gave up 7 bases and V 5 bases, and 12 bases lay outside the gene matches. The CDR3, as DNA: TGTGCCAGCTCATACTATAGACAGGGGCAAGGTGGCTACACCTTC. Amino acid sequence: CASSYYRQGQGGYTF.

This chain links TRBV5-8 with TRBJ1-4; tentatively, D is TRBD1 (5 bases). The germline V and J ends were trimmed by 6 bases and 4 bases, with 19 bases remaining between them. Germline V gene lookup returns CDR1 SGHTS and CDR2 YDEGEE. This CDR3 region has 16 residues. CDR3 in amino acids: CASNYGQGTINEKLFF. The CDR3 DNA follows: TGTGCCAGCAACTACGGGCAGGGCACCATTAATGAAAAACTGTTTTTT.

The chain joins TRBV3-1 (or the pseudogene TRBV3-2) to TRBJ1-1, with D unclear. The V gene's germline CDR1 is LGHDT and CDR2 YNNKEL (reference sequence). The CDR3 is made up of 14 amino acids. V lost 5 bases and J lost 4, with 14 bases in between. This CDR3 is CASSSQGEGTEAFF. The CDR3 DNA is TGTGCCAGCAGCTCCCAAGGTGAGGGCACTGAAGCTTTCTTT.

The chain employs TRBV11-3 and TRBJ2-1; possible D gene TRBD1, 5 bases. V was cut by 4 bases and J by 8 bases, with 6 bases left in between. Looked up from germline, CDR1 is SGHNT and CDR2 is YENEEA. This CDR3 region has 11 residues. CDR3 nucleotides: TGTGCCAGCAGCTCGACAGATGAGCAGTTCTTC. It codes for CASSSTDEQFF.

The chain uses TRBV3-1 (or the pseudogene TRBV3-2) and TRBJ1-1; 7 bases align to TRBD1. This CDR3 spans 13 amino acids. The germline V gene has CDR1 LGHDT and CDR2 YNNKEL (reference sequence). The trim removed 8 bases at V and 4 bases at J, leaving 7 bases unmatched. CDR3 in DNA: TGTGCCAGCGTCAACCAGGGGGGCACTGAAGCTTTCTTT. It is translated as CASVNQGGTEAFF.